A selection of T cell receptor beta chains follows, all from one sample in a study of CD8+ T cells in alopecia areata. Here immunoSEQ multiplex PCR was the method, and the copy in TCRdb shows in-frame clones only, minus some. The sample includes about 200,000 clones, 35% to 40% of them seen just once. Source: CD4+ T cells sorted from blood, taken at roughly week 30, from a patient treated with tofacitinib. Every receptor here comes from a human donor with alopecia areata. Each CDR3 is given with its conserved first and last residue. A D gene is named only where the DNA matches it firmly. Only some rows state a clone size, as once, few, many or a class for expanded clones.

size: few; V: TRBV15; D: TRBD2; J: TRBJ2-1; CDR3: CATSKLLAGLNEQFF; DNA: TGTGCCACCAGCAAGTTGCTAGCGGGCCTCAATGAGCAGTTCTTC
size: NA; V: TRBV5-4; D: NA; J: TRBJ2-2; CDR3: CASSLSPNTGELFF; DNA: TGTGCCAGCAGCTTGTCACCAAACACCGGGGAGCTGTTTTTT
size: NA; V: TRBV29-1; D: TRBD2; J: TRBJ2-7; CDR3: CSVGTSGGAEQYF; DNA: TGCAGCGTTGGGACTAGCGGGGGGGCCGAGCAGTACTTC
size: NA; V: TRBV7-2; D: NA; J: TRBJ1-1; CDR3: CASSLGGYGNTEAFF; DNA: TGTGCCAGCAGCTTAGGAGGGTATGGTAACACTGAAGCTTTCTTT
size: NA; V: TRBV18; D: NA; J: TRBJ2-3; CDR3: CASTRRTDTQYF; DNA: TGTGCAAGTACGAGGAGGACAGATACGCAGTATTTT
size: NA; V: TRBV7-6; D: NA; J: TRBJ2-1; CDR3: CASSFNRVGNEQFF; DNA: TGTGCCAGCAGCTTCAACAGGGTCGGCAATGAGCAGTTCTTC
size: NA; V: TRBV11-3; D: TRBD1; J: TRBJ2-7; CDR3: CASSHGTGSYEQYF; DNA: TGTGCCAGCAGCCACGGGACAGGCTCCTACGAGCAGTACTTC
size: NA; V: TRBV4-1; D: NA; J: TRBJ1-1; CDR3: CASSQVGRRVDTEAFF; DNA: TGCGCCAGCAGCCAAGTCGGTCGCAGGGTAGACACTGAAGCTTTCTTT
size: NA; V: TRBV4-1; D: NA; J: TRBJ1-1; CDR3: CASSQDRGPNTEAFF; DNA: TGCGCCAGCAGCCAAGACCGGGGCCCGAACACTGAAGCTTTCTTT
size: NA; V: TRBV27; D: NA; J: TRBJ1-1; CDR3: CASRPQGQMNTEAFF; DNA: TGTGCCAGCAGGCCTCAGGGGCAGATGAACACTGAAGCTTTCTTT
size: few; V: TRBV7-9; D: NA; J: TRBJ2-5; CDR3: CASSPGLTERETQYF; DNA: TGTGCCAGCAGCCCAGGACTTACAGAAAGGGAGACCCAGTACTTC
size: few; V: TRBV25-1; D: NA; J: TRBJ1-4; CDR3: CASQGPLYEKLFF; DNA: TGTGCCAGTCAGGGGCCCCTTTATGAAAAACTGTTTTTT
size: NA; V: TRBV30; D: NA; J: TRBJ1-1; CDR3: CAWSVGGGTTEAFF; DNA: TGTGCCTGGAGTGTGGGAGGGGGTACGACTGAAGCTTTCTTT
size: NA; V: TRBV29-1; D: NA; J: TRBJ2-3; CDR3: CSVEETDTQYF; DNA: TGCAGCGTTGAGGAAACAGATACGCAGTATTTT
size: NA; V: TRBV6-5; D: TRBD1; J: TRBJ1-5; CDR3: CASSYSRGSNQPQHF; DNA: TGTGCCAGCAGTTACTCCAGGGGGAGCAATCAGCCCCAGCATTTT
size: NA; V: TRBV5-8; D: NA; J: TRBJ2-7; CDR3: CAGGNYEQYF; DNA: TGTGCCGGCGGGAACTACGAGCAGTACTTC
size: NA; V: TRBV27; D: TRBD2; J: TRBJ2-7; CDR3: CASSPAGAYEQYF; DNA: TGTGCCAGCAGCCCTGCGGGGGCCTACGAGCAGTACTTC
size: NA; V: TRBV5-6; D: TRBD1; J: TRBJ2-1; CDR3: CASDRGRADNEQFF; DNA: TGTGCCAGTGACAGGGGGCGAGCCGACAATGAGCAGTTCTTC
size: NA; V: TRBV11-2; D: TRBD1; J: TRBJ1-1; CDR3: CASTLQGERRTEAFF; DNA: TGTGCCAGCACCCTACAGGGGGAAAGAAGGACTGAAGCTTTCTTT
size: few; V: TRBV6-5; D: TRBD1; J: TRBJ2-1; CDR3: CASTETGGTEQFF; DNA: TGTGCCAGCACCGAGACAGGGGGCACTGAGCAGTTCTTC
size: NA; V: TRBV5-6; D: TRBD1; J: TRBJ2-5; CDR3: CASSSPRTGIRIETQYF; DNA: TGTGCCAGCAGCTCGCCCCGGACAGGGATCCGGATAGAGACCCAGTACTTC
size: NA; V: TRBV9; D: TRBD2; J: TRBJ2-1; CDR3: CASSVLAGGSSYNEQFF; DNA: TGTGCCAGCAGCGTGTTAGCGGGGGGGTCCTCCTACAATGAGCAGTTCTTC
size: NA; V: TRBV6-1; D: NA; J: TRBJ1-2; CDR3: CASTQEGRGWRGYTF; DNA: TGTGCCAGCACTCAGGAGGGCAGGGGATGGCGAGGCTACACCTTC
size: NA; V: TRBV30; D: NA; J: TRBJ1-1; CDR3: CACSRHPMNTEAFF; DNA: TGTGCCTGCAGTCGCCACCCTATGAACACTGAAGCTTTCTTT
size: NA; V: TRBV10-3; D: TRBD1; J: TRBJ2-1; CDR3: CAISDPGQGVGNEQFF; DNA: TGTGCCATCAGTGACCCGGGACAGGGGGTTGGTAATGAGCAGTTCTTC
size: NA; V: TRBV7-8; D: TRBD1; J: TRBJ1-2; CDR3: CASSLGQDWNYGYTF; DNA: TGTGCCAGCAGCTTGGGACAGGATTGGAACTATGGCTACACCTTC
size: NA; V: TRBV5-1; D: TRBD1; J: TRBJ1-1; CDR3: CASSLRTGGTEAFF; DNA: TGCGCCAGCAGCTTGAGAACAGGGGGCACTGAAGCTTTCTTT
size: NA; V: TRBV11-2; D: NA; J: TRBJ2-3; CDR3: CASSRLGDWMGF; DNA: TGTGCCAGCAGTCGACTCGGCGATTGGATGGGATTT
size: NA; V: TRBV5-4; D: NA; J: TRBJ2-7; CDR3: CASSLGWQTTYEQYF; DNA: TGTGCCAGCAGCTTGGGTTGGCAGACCACCTACGAGCAGTACTTC
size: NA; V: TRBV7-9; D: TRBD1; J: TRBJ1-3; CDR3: CASSPGQGRNTIYF; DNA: TGTGCCAGCAGCCCAGGACAGGGAAGAAACACCATATATTTT
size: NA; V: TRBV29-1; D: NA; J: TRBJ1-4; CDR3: CSGRDPVGEKLFF; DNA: TGCAGCGGACGGGACCCCGTAGGTGAAAAACTGTTTTTT
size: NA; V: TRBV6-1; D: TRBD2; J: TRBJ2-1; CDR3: CASSELLAGSYNEQFF; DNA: TGTGCCAGCAGTGAGCTACTAGCGGGGTCTTACAATGAGCAGTTCTTC
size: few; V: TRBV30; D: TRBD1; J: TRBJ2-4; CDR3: CAWSRQGLLAKNIQYF; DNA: TGTGCCTGGAGTCGACAGGGTTTACTAGCCAAAAACATTCAGTACTTC
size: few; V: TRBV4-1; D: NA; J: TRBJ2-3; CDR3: CASSQAGADTQYF; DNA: TGCGCCAGCAGCCAAGCGGGAGCAGATACGCAGTATTTT
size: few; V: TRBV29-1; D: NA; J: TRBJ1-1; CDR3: CSVEEFVKGTAEAFF; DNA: TGCAGCGTTGAAGAGTTTGTAAAGGGTACAGCTGAAGCTTTCTTT
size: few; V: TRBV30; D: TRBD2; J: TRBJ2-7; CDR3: CAWSGGLAGPSHEQYF; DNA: TGTGCCTGGAGTGGGGGACTAGCGGGACCCTCTCACGAGCAGTACTTC
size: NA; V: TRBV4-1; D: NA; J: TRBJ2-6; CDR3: CASSQEGGYSGANVLTF; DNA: TGCGCCAGCAGCCAAGAGGGGGGTTACTCTGGGGCCAACGTCCTGACTTTC
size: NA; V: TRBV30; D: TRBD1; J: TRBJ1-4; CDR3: CAWSMLGQPEKLFF; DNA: TGTGCCTGGAGTATGTTGGGACAGCCTGAAAAACTGTTTTTT
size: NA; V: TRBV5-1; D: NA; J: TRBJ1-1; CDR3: CASSFSGTEAFF; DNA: TGCGCCAGCAGCTTTTCGGGAACTGAAGCTTTCTTT
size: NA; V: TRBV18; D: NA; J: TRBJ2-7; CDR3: CASSRNTGLPSYEQYF; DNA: TGTGCCAGCTCACGTAATACAGGCCTACCTTCCTACGAGCAGTACTTC
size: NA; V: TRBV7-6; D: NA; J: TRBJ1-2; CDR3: CASSPGGRGVFGYTF; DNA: TGTGCCAGCAGCCCTGGTGGCAGGGGAGTTTTTGGCTACACCTTC
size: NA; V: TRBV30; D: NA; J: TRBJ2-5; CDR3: CAWRAGTPQETQYF; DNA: TGTGCCTGGAGGGCCGGGACACCTCAAGAGACCCAGTACTTC
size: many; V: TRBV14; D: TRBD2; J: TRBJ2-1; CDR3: CASSQGSGASYNEQFF; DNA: TGTGCCAGCAGCCAAGGAAGCGGGGCTTCCTACAATGAGCAGTTCTTC
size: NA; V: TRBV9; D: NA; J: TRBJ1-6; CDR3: CASSAGQIYNSPLHF; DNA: TGTGCCAGCAGCGCTGGACAGATCTATAATTCACCCCTCCACTTT
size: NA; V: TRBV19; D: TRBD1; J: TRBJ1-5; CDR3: CASSSGQGASQPQHF; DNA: TGTGCCAGTAGTTCCGGACAGGGGGCGAGTCAGCCCCAGCATTTT
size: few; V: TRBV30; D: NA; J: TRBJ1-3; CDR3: CAWTRNSAFPGNTIYF; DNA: TGTGCCTGGACCCGGAACAGCGCCTTTCCCGGAAACACCATATATTTT